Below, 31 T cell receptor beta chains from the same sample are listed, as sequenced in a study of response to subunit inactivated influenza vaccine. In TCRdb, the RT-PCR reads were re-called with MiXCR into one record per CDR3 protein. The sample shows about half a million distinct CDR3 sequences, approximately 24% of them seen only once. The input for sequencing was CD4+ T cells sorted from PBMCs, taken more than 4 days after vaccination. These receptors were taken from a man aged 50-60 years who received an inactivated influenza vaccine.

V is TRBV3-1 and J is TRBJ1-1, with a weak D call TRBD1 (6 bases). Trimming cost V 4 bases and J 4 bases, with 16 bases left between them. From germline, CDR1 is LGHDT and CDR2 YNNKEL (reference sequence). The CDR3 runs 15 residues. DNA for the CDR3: TGTGCCAGCAGCCTTTCCCAGGGGTTGAGCACTGAAGCTTTCTTT. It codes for CASSLSQGLSTEAFF.

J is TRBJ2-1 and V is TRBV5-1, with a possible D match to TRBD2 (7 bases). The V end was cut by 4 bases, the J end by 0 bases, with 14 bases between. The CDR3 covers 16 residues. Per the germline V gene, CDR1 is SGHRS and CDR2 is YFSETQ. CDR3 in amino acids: CASSRGGGSSYNEQFF. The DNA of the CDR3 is TGCGCCAGCAGCCGGGGAGGGGGGAGCTCCTACAATGAGCAGTTCTTC.

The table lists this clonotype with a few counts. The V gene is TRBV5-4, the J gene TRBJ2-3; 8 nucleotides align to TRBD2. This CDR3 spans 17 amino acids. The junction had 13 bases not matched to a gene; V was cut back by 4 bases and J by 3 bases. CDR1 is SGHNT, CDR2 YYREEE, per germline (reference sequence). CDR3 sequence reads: CASSSLVRGGGTDTQYF. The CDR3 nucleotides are TGTGCCAGCAGCAGCCTCGTACGGGGGGGCGGAACAGATACGCAGTATTTT. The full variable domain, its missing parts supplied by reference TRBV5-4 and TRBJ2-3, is ETGVTQSPTHLIKTRGQQVTLRCSSQSGHNTVSWYQQALGQGPQFIFQYYREEENGRGNFPPRFSGLQFPNYSSELNVNALELDDSALYLCASSSLVRGGGTDTQYFGPGTRLTVL.

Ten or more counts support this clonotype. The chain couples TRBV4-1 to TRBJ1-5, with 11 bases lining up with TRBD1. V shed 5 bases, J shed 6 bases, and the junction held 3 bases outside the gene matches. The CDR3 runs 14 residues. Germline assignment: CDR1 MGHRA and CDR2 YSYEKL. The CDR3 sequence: CASSGQGASQPQHF. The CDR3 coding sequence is TGCGCCAGCAGCGGACAGGGGGCGAGTCAGCCCCAGCATTTT.

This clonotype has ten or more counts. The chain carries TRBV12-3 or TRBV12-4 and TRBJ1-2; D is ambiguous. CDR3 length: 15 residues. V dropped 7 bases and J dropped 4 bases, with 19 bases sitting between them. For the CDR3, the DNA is TGTGCCAGCACCCGAGTGGACCGGTTTGTCTATGGCTACACCTTC. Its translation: CASTRVDRFVYGYTF.

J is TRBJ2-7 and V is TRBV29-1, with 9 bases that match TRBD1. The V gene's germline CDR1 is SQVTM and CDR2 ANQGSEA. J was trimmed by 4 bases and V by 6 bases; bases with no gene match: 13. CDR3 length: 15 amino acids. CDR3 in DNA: TGCAGCGTGATACTCCGGGACAGGGTACGGTACGAGCAGTACTTC. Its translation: CSVILRDRVRYEQYF.

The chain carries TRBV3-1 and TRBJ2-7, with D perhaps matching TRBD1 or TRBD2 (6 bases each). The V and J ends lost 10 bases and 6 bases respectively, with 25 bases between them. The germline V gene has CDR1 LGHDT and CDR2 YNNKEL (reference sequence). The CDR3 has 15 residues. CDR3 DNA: TGTGCCACCTGCCAAGATTTGAGACTAGGGGGCGAGCAGTACTTC. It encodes CATCQDLRLGGEQYF.

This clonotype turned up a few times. DNA for the CDR3: TGTGCCAGCAGCTGGGGGATGGGACAGCAACAAGATACGCAGTATTTT. It is translated as CASSWGMGQQQDTQYF. V and J are TRBV5-8 and TRBJ2-3, with 7 bases matching TRBD1. The trim removed 3 bases at V and 5 bases at J, leaving 12 bases unmatched. The CDR3 extends over 16 amino acids. Germline V gene lookup returns CDR1 SGHTS and CDR2 YDEGEE.

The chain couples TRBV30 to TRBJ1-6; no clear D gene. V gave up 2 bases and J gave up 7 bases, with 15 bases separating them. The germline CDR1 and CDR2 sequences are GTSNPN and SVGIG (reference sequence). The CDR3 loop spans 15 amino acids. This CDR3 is CAWSLSANRNSPLHF. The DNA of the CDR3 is TGTGCCTGGAGTTTATCGGCTAATAGGAATTCACCCCTCCACTTT.

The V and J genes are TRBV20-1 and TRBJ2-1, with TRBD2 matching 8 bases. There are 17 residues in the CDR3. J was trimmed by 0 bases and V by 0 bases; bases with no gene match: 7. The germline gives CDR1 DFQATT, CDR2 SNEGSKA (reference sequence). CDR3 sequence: CSARDLRRGVSYNEQFF. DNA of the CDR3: TGCAGTGCTAGAGATCTAAGGCGGGGGGTCTCCTACAATGAGCAGTTCTTC.

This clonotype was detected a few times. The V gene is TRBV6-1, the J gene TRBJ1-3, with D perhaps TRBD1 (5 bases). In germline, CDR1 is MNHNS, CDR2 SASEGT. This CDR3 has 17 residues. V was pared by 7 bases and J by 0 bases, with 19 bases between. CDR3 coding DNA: TGTGCCAGCACCAACCCGCCCGCGGGGACCTCTGGAAACACCATATATTTT. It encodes CASTNPPAGTSGNTIYF.

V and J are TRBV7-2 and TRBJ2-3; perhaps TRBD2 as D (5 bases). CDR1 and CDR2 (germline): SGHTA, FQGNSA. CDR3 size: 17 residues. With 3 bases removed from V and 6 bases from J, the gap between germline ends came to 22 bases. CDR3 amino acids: CASSLVGTGMLYDTQYF. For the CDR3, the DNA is TGTGCCAGCAGCTTGGTGGGAACGGGGATGCTTTACGATACGCAGTATTTT.

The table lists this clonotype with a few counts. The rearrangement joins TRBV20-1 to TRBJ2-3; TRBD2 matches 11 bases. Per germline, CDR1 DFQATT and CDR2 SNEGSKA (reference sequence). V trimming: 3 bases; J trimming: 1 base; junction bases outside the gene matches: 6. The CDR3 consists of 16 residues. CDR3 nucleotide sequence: TGCAGTGCTAGTTTGACTAGCGGGACGGGCACAGATACGCAGTATTTT. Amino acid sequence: CSASLTSGTGTDTQYF.

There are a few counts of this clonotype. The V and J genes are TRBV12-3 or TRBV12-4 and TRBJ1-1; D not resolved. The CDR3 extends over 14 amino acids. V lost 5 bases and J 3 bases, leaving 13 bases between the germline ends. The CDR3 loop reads CASSPTTAYTEAFF. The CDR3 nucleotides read TGTGCCAGCAGTCCGACAACAGCGTACACTGAAGCTTTCTTT.

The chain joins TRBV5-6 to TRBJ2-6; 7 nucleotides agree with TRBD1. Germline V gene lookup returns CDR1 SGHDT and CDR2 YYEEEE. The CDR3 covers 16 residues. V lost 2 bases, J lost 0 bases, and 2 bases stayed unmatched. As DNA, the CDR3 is TGTGCCAGCAGCTTTACAGGGGCCTCTGGGGCCAACGTCCTGACTTTC. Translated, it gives CASSFTGASGANVLTF.

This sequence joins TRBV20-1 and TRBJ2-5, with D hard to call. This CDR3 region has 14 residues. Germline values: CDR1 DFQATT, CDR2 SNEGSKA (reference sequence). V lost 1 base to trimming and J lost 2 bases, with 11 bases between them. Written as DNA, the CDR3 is TGCAGTGCTAGAGCCGGTCTTCTTCAAGAGACCCAGTACTTC. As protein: CSARAGLLQETQYF.

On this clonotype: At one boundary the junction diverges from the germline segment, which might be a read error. The CDR3 loop is CAISLTPGWASTLYF. DNA of the CDR3: TGTGCCATCAGCTTAACCCCCGGATGGGCGTCTACCTTGTACTTC. The rearrangement links TRBV7-3 to TRBJ2-7; D is unresolved. The CDR3 runs 15 residues. From germline, CDR1 is SGHTA and CDR2 FQGTGA.

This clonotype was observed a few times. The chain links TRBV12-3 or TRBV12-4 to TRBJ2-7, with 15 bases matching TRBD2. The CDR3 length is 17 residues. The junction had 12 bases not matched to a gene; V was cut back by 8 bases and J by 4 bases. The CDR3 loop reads CASRGLAGGPEGYEQYF. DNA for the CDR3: TGTGCCAGCCGTGGACTAGCGGGAGGGCCTGAGGGATACGAGCAGTACTTC.

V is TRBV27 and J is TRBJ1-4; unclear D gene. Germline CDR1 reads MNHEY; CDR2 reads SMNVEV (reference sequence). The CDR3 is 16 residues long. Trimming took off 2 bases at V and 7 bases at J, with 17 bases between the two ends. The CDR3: CASSLGRNPNAEKLFF. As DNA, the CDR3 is TGTGCCAGCAGTTTAGGGCGGAACCCGAATGCTGAAAAACTGTTTTTT.

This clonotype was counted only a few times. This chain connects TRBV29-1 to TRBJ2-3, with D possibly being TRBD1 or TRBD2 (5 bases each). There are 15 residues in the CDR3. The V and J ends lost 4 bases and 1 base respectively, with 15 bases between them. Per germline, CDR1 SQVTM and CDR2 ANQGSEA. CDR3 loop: CSVVESGPRTDTQYF. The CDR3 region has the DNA TGCAGCGTTGTTGAATCGGGGCCTCGCACAGATACGCAGTATTTT.

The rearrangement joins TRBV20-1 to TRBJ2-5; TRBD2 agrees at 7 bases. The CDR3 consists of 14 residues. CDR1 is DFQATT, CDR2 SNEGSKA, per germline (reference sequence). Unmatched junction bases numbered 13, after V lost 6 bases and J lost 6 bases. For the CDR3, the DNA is TGCAGTGCCCACCCCCGGGGAGGGCTAAAGACCCAGTACTTC. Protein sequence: CSAHPRGGLKTQYF.

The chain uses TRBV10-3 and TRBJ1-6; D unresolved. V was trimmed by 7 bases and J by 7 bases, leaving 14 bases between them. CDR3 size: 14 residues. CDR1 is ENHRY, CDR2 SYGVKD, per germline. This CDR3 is CAITEQLQNSPLHF. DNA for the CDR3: TGTGCCATCACTGAACAGCTTCAGAATTCACCCCTCCACTTT.

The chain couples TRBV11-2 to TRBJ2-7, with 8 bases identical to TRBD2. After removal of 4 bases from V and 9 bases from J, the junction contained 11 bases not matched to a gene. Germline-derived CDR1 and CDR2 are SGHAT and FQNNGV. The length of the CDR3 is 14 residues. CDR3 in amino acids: CASSYGTRSAGQYF. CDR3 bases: TGTGCCAGCAGCTATGGGACTAGATCGGCGGGGCAGTACTTC.

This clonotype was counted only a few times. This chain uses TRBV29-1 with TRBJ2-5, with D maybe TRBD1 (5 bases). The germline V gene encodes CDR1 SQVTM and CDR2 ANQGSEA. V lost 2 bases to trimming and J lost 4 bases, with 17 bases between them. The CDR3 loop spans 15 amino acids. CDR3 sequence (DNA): TGCAGCGTTGAAACGAGGTGGGGCAGGGTAGAGACCCAGTACTTC. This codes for CSVETRWGRVETQYF.

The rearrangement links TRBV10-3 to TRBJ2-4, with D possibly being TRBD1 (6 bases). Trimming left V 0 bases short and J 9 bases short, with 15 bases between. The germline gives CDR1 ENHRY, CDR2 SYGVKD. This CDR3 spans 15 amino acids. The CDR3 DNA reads TGTGCCATCAGTGAGTCGGACAGCTGGGGTGGCATTCAGTACTTC. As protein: CAISESDSWGGIQYF.

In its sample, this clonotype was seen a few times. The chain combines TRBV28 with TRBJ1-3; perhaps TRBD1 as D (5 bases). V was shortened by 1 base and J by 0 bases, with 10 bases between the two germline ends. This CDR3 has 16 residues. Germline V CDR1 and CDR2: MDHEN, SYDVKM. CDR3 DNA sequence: TGTGCCAGCAGTTTATTTGAACAGGTCTCTGGAAACACCATATATTTT. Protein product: CASSLFEQVSGNTIYF.

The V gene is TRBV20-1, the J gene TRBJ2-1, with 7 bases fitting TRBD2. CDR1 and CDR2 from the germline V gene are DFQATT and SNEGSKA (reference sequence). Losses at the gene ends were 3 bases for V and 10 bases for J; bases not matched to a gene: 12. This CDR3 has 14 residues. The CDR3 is CSARRRGGSQEQFF. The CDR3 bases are TGCAGTGCTAGGCGCCGGGGCGGGAGCCAAGAGCAGTTCTTC.

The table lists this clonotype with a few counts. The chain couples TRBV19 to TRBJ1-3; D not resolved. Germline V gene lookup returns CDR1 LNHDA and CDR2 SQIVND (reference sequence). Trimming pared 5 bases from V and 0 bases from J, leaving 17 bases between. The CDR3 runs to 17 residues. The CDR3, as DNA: TGTGCCAGTAGTCCCTCCGGGTCGTACCTCTCTGGAAACACCATATATTTT. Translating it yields CASSPSGSYLSGNTIYF.

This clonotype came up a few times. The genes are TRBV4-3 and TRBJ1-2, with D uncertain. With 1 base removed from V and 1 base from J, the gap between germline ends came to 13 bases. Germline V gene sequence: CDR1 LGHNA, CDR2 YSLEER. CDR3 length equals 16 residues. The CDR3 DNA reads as TGCGCCAGCAGCCAAGCCTCTAATGCCCTTAACTATGGCTACACCTTC. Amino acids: CASSQASNALNYGYTF.

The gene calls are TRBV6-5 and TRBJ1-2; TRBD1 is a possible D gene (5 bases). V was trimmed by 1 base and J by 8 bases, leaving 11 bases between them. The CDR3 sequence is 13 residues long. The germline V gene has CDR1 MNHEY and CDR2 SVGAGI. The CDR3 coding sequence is TGTGCCAGCAGTTACTGGCAGGGCAGCGGCTACACCTTC. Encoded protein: CASSYWQGSGYTF.

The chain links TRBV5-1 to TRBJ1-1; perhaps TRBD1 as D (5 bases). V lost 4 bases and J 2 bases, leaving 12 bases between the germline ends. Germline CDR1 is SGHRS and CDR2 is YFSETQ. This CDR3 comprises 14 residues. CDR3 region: CASSRDGYNTEAFF. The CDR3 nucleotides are TGCGCCAGCAGCAGGGACGGCTATAACACTGAAGCTTTCTTT.